What follows are 7 T cell receptor beta chains derived from one specimen sequenced in a study of shared clonotypes between healthy human individuals. Assay used: immunoSEQ multiplex PCR; TCRdb lists only in-frame clones, some missing. The data hold more than 2 million clones, with 90% to 95% observed a single time. Specimen: naive CD4+ T cells sorted from blood. This sample's subset: CD45RA+ positively selected. All receptors come from a man aged 18-30 years in good health.

This clone has a single count. J is TRBJ2-3 and V is TRBV4-2, with TRBD2 as a possible D gene (7 bases). This CDR3 has 16 residues. V was shortened by 0 bases and J by 4 bases, with 14 bases between the two germline ends. Germline CDR1 reads LGHNA; CDR2 reads YNFKEQ. This chain's CDR3 is CASSQDTGGPPDTQYF. The DNA for the CDR3 is TGTGCCAGCAGCCAAGATACCGGGGGGCCCCCAGATACGCAGTATTTT.

Concerning this clone itself: Other DNA sequences of this sample code for an identical CDR3. The chain joins TRBV18 to TRBJ2-7; D perhaps matches TRBD1 (5 bases). Between the trimmed V and J ends, which lost 0 bases and 5 bases, there was a span of 11 bases. The CDR3 spans 14 residues. Germline loops: CDR1 KGHSH, CDR2 LQKENI. This chain's CDR3 is CASSPPASRDEQYF. The CDR3 region has the DNA TGTGCCAGCTCACCACCGGCGTCCAGGGACGAGCAGTACTTC. Using reference TRBV18 and TRBJ2-7 for the parts outside the CDR3, the full variable domain is NAGVMQNPRHLVRRRGQEARLRCSPMKGHSHVYWYRQLPEEGLKFMVYLQKENIIDESGMPKERFSAEFPKEGPSILRIQQVVRGDSAAYFCASSPPASRDEQYFGPGTRLTVT.

This sequence joins TRBV4-1 and TRBJ2-1, with 9 nucleotides matching TRBD1. After removal of 5 bases from V and 3 bases from J, the junction contained 5 bases not matched to a gene. This CDR3 comprises 15 residues. Germline loops: CDR1 MGHRA, CDR2 YSYEKL. The CDR3 nucleotides read TGCGCCAGCAGCGAGGGACAGGGCCACTACAATGAGCAGTTCTTC. It encodes CASSEGQGHYNEQFF.

This sequence joins TRBV4-1 and TRBJ1-6, with unresolved D. Germline CDR1 MGHRA, CDR2 YSYEKL. Trimming shortened V by 6 bases and J by 7 bases, and 16 bases separated the two germline ends. This CDR3 has 15 amino acids. The CDR3 is CASRSSENLNSPLHF. CDR3 coding DNA: TGCGCCAGCAGGTCCTCGGAAAATCTGAATTCACCCCTCCACTTT.

This clone is a singleton in its sample. The V gene is TRBV9, the J gene TRBJ2-7; 11 bases align to TRBD1. There are 16 residues in the CDR3. Germline lookup yields CDR1 SGDLS and CDR2 YYNGEE. V was clipped by 4 bases and J by 7 bases; unmatched bases: 13. The CDR3 loop reads CASSPQGRTGGREQYF. The DNA for the CDR3 is TGTGCCAGCAGCCCCCAAGGCCGGACAGGGGGCAGAGAGCAGTACTTC.

Notes on this clone: The identical CDR3 is also encoded by other nucleotide sequences in the sample. The rearrangement joins TRBV28 to TRBJ1-5; tentative D call: TRBD1 (6 bases). V was clipped by 4 bases and J by 2 bases, with 12 bases between them. The CDR3 length is 15 residues. CDR1 and CDR2 (germline): MDHEN, SYDVKM. CDR3: CASSSQGIGNQPQHF. For the CDR3, the DNA is TGTGCCAGCAGTTCACAGGGTATCGGCAATCAGCCCCAGCATTTT.

The chain employs TRBV27 and TRBJ1-5, with D possibly being TRBD1 (5 bases). Trimming removed 3 bases from V and 2 bases from J, with 11 bases in between. CDR3 length equals 15 residues. CDR1 and CDR2 from the germline V gene are MNHEY and SMNVEV (reference sequence). This CDR3 is CASSFNGGGNQPQHF. The CDR3 DNA reads as TGTGCCAGCAGTTTCAACGGGGGTGGCAATCAGCCCCAGCATTTT.